These 15 T cell receptor beta chains were all obtained from the same sample, sequenced in a study of blood T cell repertoires in COVID-19. Sequencing used immunoSEQ multiplex PCR; TCRdb keeps in-frame clones, though not all of them. The sample comprises 150,000 to 200,000 clones, 84% of which are singletons, and more than 14% rests with the top ten. Sequencing was done on a sample of peripheral blood. All receptors come from a woman in her sixties or seventies with COVID-19, enrolled during active disease.

The sample holds a few counts of this clone. The chain uses TRBV3-1 (or the pseudogene TRBV3-2) and TRBJ2-2; D gene unclear. This CDR3 is built from 13 residues. The germline V gene encodes CDR1 LGHDT and CDR2 YNNKEL (reference sequence). V shed 4 bases and J shed 8 bases, with 11 bases lying between them. The CDR3 DNA reads as TGTGCCAGCAGCCCTAACTTTATGGGGGAGCTGTTTTTT. Amino acid sequence: CASSPNFMGELFF.

The rearrangement uses TRBV5-1 and TRBJ1-1, with 7 nucleotides matching TRBD1. V gave up 4 bases and J gave up 6 bases; unmatched junction bases: 12. CDR1 is SGHRS, CDR2 YFSETQ, per germline. The CDR3 consists of 15 residues. CDR3 amino acids: CASSRHLTGRPEAFF. CDR3 coding DNA: TGCGCCAGCAGCCGCCATCTGACAGGGAGACCTGAAGCTTTCTTT. Drawing the rest from reference TRBV5-1 and TRBJ1-1, the complete variable domain is KAGVTQTPRYLIKTRGQQVTLSCSPISGHRSVSWYQQTPGQGLQFLFEYFSETQRNKGNFPGRFSGRQFSNSRSEMNVSTLELGDSALYLCASSRHLTGRPEAFFGQGTRLTVV.

V gene TRBV5-6 combines with J gene TRBJ2-3; 11 bases are shared with TRBD2. V was pared by 0 bases and J by 5 bases, with 8 bases of the junction left unmatched. The CDR3 extends over 17 amino acids. In germline, CDR1 is SGHDT, CDR2 YYEEEE. This CDR3 reads CASSLAGTSGGQDTQYF. The CDR3 DNA reads as TGTGCCAGCAGCTTGGCTGGGACTAGCGGTGGGCAAGATACGCAGTATTTT.

The count of this clone is one. The chain couples TRBV7-6 to TRBJ1-2, with TRBD1 identical over 9 bases. Germline V CDR1 and CDR2: SGHVS, FNYEAQ. The V gene end was trimmed by 5 bases and the J gene end by 10 bases; junction bases not matched to a gene: 20. The length of the CDR3 is 17 residues. The CDR3, as DNA: TGTGCCAGCAGCAAAGAACAGGGGGCCTCTAAATTGGGCGACTACACCTTC. As protein: CASSKEQGASKLGDYTF.

The CDR3 reads CASNTRGGKAEAFF. The DNA of the CDR3 is TGTGCCAGCAATACCCGGGGTGGTAAGGCTGAAGCTTTCTTT. V and J are TRBV27 and TRBJ1-1, with D unresolved. The V gene's germline CDR1 is MNHEY and CDR2 SMNVEV (reference sequence). The CDR3 is 14 residues long. The germline V and J ends were trimmed by 7 bases and 6 bases, with 18 bases remaining between them.

V usage is TRBV11-2 and J usage is TRBJ1-1, with unresolved D. Looked up from germline, CDR1 is SGHAT and CDR2 is FQNNGV. The CDR3 sequence is 13 residues long. Trimming removed 4 bases from V and 3 bases from J, with 9 bases in between. Here the CDR3 reads CASSSPPYTEAFF. CDR3 coding DNA: TGTGCCAGCAGCTCCCCTCCTTACACTGAAGCTTTCTTT.

The chain uses TRBV9 and TRBJ2-5; TRBD2 might be the D (6 bases). The CDR3 contains 14 residues. The germline V gene has CDR1 SGDLS and CDR2 YYNGEE. V dropped 0 bases and J dropped 5 bases, with 11 bases sitting between them. CDR3 loop: CASSVARGWETQYF. The CDR3 DNA reads TGTGCCAGCAGCGTAGCCCGGGGGTGGGAGACCCAGTACTTC.

This clone was seen only once. This chain links TRBV29-1 with TRBJ1-5, with TRBD1 matching 9 bases. J gave up 4 bases and V 4 bases, and 2 bases lay outside the gene matches. CDR1 is SQVTM and CDR2 is ANQGSEA in the germline V gene. CDR3 length: 13 amino acids. CDR3 DNA: TGCAGCGTTGCACAGGGGGCAAATCAGCCCCAGCATTTT. This gives the protein CSVAQGANQPQHF.

The genes are TRBV5-1 and TRBJ1-1, with TRBD1 identical over 7 bases. Germline CDR1 SGHRS, CDR2 YFSETQ. CDR3 length: 14 amino acids. V dropped 1 base and J dropped 3; count of bases not matched to a gene: 3. The CDR3 loop is CASSLRQGYTEAFF. The CDR3 nucleotides are TGCGCCAGCAGCTTGCGACAGGGCTACACTGAAGCTTTCTTT.

The chain links TRBV6-5 to TRBJ1-2; D call uncertain. V lost 7 bases and J lost 2, with 11 bases in between. The CDR3 has 13 residues. Germline-derived CDR1 and CDR2 are MNHEY and SVGAGI. The CDR3, as DNA: TGTGCCAGCAAAGTTTCAGGAAACTATGGCTACACCTTC. Residues: CASKVSGNYGYTF.

The chain carries TRBV28 and TRBJ1-3, with unresolved D. The germline V gene encodes CDR1 MDHEN and CDR2 SYDVKM. This CDR3 contains 16 residues. V lost 6 bases and J lost 0, with 15 bases in between. This CDR3 reads CASRSTESVSGNTIYF. The CDR3 DNA sequence: TGTGCCAGCAGGTCTACAGAGTCCGTCTCTGGAAACACCATATATTTT.

The chain is built from TRBV24-1 and TRBJ1-5, with D possibly TRBD1 on 6 matching bases. Germline CDR1 is KGHDR and CDR2 is SFDVKD. Trimming took 5 bases from V and 10 from J, leaving 11 bases between them. The length of the CDR3 is 12 residues. CDR3 in amino acids: CATSGGGGPQHF. The CDR3 DNA sequence: TGTGCCACCAGTGGTGGGGGCGGACCCCAGCATTTT.

The rearrangement uses TRBV5-1 and TRBJ2-7; 9 bases map to TRBD1. The V gene end was trimmed by 4 bases and the J gene end by 2 bases; junction bases not matched to a gene: 4. The CDR3 spans 14 residues. The germline V gene encodes CDR1 SGHRS and CDR2 YFSETQ. The CDR3 coding sequence is TGCGCCAGCAGCCCCCGGACAGGGGCCTACGAGCAGTACGTC. Translating it yields CASSPRTGAYEQYV.

The chain employs TRBV5-1 and TRBJ2-3, with TRBD2 identical over 9 bases. The length of the CDR3 is 16 residues. Germline-derived CDR1 and CDR2 are SGHRS and YFSETQ. Trimming at V came to 5 bases and at J to 4 bases, leaving 11 bases not matched to a gene. This CDR3 is CASSTSAGGHADTQYF. The CDR3 DNA reads TGCGCCAGCAGTACCTCGGCGGGGGGGCATGCAGATACGCAGTATTTT.

The gene calls are TRBV21-1 and TRBJ1-5; the D segment call TRBD1 is taken from the table without a DNA check. TRBV21-1 is assigned pseudogene status. This CDR3 comprises 12 residues. CDR3 bases: TGTGCCAGCAGAGACAGGTCGGCGCCCCAGCATTTT. Amino acids: CASRDRSAPQHF.